This T cell receptor (beta chain) was obtained from a study of blood T cell repertoires in COVID-19 (dated by TCRdb to the early 2020s). About the study as a whole: Samples covering the acute and convalescent phases of COVID-19 were provided by collaborators in the United States, Italy and Spain. A de-identified subject ID, COVID-19 status, age in years and sex were almost always included in the sample metadata. Samples came from the ongoing ImmuneRACE study (first 160 participants) plus 1,254 subjects from 6 global collaborators. Where HLA class I and class II types were available, the types were taken from metadata supplied by the sample provider, not from assay-based typing. The material from the prospective study consisted of cDNA or gDNA derived from T cells, B-cell-depleted T cells, or PBMCs. The repertoires were released in a freely available public database intended as a resource for research on the immune response to SARS-CoV-2. Subjects who had been exposed to COVID-19, were actively infected with it, or had recovered from it provided the deeply sampled blood TCRbeta repertoires that made up the dataset.

Collaborating institutions collected whole blood in K2EDTA tubes following their own protocols. Collaborator samples were shipped for TCRbeta analysis as frozen whole blood, isolated PBMCs, or DNA extracted from either sample type. Beyond this particular receptor, the publication reports: Clinical and demographic metadata were provided uncurated, with the amount varying by source and participant.

From the cysteine through the phenylalanine, the CDR3 covers 12 amino acids. Only CDR3 DNA is held: 36 bases, read in frame from base 1. CDR1 SGHAT and CDR2 FQNNGV are derived from the germline V gene. This clone has a handful of counts. Its specific antigen is unknown. The junction and the germline gene differ at one end; a read error may be behind it. TCRbeta CDR3 regions were amplified from genomic DNA by means of the immunoSEQ Assay, a bias-controlled multiplex PCR. As for how the authors treated the data: The number of nucleated cells in each sample was estimated from the amplification of reference gene primers within the assay. To quantify the absolute abundance of each unique TCRbeta CDR3 rearrangement, sequence reads were collapsed and filtered. Productive Simpson clonality was computed per sample as the square root of Simpson's diversity index over productive rearrangements. TCRdb retrieved this table from immuneACCESS and kept in-frame rearrangements only. Not all clones are present; in checked studies, unresolved V genes account for under half, and no reason is known for the remainder. D and trimming come from the DNA, and the V and J calls and clone size come from that table. The sample table records under 300,000 clones; roughly 88% of these occur just once. The top ten clonotypes cover more than 9% of the sample.

Recombination joined TRBV11-2 with TRBJ1-2; a tentative D match to TRBD1 spans 5 bases. This TCR was recovered from an elderly man with acute or convalescent COVID-19. The sample was peripheral blood. The bases are TGTGCCAGCAGCTCTAACCTCGGGGCCGGGGGCTTC. Translation gives CASSSNLGAGGF.